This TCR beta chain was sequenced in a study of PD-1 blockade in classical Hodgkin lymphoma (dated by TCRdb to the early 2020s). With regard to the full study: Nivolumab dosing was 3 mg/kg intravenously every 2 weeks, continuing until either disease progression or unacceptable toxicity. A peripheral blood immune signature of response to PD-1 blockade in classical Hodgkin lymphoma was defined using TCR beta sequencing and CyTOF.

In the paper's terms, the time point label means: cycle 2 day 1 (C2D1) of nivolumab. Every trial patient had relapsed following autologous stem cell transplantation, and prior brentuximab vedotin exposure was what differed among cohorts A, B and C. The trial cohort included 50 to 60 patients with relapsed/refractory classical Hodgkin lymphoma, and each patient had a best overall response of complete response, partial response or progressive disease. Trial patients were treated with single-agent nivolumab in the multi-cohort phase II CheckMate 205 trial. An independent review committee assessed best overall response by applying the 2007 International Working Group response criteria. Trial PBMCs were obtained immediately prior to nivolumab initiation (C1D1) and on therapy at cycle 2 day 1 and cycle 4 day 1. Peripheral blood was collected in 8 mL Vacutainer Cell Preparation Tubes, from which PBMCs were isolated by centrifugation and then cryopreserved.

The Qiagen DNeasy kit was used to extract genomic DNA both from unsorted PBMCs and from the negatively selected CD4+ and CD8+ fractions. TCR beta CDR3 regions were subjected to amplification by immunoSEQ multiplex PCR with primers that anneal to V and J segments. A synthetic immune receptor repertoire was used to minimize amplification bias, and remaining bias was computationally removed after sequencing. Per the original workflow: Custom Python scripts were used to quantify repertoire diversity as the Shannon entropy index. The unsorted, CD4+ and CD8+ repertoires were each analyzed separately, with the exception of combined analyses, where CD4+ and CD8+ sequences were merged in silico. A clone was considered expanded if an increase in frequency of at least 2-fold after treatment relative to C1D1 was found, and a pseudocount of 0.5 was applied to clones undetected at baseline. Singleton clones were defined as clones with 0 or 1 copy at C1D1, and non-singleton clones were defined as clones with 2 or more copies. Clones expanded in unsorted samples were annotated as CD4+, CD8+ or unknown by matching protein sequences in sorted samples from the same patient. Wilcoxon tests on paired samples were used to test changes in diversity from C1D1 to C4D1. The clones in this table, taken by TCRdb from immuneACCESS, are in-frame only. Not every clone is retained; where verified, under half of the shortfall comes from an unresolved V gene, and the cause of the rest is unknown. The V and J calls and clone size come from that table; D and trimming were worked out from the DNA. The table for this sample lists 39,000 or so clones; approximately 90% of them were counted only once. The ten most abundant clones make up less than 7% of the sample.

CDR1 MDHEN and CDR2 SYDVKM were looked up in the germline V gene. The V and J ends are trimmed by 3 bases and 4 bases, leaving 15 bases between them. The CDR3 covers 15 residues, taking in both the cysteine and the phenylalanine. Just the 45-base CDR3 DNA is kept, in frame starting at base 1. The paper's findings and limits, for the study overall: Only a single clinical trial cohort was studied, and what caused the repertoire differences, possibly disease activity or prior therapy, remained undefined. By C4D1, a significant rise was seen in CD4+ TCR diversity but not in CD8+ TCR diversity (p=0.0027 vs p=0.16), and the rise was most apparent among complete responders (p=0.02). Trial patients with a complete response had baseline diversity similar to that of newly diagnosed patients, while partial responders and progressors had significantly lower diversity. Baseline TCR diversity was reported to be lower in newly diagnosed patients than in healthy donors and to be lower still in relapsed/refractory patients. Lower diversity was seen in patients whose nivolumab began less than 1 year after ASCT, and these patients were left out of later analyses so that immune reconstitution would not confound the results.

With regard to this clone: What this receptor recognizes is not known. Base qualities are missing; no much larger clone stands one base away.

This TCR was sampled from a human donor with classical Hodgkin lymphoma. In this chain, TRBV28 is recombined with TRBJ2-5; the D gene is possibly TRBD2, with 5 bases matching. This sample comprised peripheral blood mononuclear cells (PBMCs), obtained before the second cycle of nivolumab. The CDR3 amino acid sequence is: CASSLNRGLVETQYF. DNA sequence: TGTGCCAGCAGTTTGAACCGGGGATTGGTAGAGACCCAGTACTTC.